These 21 T cell receptor beta chains were all obtained from the same sample, sequenced in a study of T cell repertoires in cytomegalovirus infection. One entry per CDR3 protein, called by TCRdb with MiXCR from the reads. The data contain roughly 46,000 distinct CDR3 sequences, 20% of them singletons. These receptors have no known antigen. Specimen: PBMCs, sequenced either directly or after in vitro stimulation (not recorded which). Receptor source: a human donor in good health (CMV status not recorded). Some clones in this sample may be carry-over from other donors' samples.

In its sample, this clonotype was seen a few times. V and J are TRBV29-1 and TRBJ2-7; D not resolved. CDR3 length: 12 residues. V was cut by 1 base and J by 6 bases, with 10 bases left in between. Germline V lookup: CDR1 SQVTM, CDR2 ANQGSEA. The DNA of the CDR3 is TGCAGCGTTGAAGTAGACCCTAGCGAGCAGTACTTC. Its translation: CSVEVDPSEQYF.

The chain employs TRBV6-1 and TRBJ2-7; D call uncertain. V gave up 10 bases and J gave up 2 bases, with 12 bases separating them. CDR1 is MNHNS, CDR2 SASEGT, per germline. This CDR3 contains 12 residues. CDR3 sequence (DNA): TGTGCCACACCGGGCCCACCCTACGAGCAGTACTTC. Translated: CATPGPPYEQYF.

This chain joins TRBV2 and TRBJ1-6; no clear D gene. CDR3 length: 11 residues. Germline-derived CDR1 and CDR2 are SNHLY and FYNNEI. Between the trimmed V and J ends, which lost 7 bases and 9 bases, there was a span of 7 bases. This chain's CDR3 is CASTLGSPLHF. Written as DNA, the CDR3 is TGTGCCAGCACACTGGGTTCACCCCTCCACTTT.

V gene TRBV10-3 combines with J gene TRBJ1-2; unclear D gene. Trimming stripped 7 bases from V and 2 bases from J, with 14 bases between. CDR1 and CDR2 (germline): ENHRY, SYGVKD. The CDR3 is made up of 14 amino acids. The CDR3 coding sequence is TGTGCCATCACCACGGGCGGTGTGAACTATGGCTACACCTTC. This sequence encodes CAITTGGVNYGYTF.

This clonotype was counted a few times. The chain couples TRBV15 to TRBJ2-7; 10 bases map to TRBD1. CDR1 is LNHNV, CDR2 YYDKDF, per germline (reference sequence). This CDR3 contains 17 residues. V gave up 0 bases and J gave up 7 bases; unmatched junction bases: 12. CDR3 nucleotides: TGTGCCACCAGCAGAGATAGACGGGACAGGGGAGTAGAGGAGCAGTACTTC. Amino acids: CATSRDRRDRGVEEQYF.

This rearrangement joins TRBV3-1 to TRBJ1-6; D is perhaps TRBD1 (5 bases). V lost 1 base, J lost 14 bases, and 12 bases lay in between. CDR3 length: 13 amino acids. Germline-derived CDR1 and CDR2 are LGHDT and YNNKEL (reference sequence). For the CDR3, the DNA is TGTGCCAGCAGCCAAGGGTCCTTAGGGGCCCTCCACTTT. Protein sequence: CASSQGSLGALHF.

This clonotype was seen at least ten times. The V and J genes are TRBV12-3 or TRBV12-4 and TRBJ2-7; no definite D call. Trimming left V 5 bases short and J 1 base short, with 15 bases between. The CDR3 runs 15 residues. DNA for the CDR3: TGTGCCAGCAGTGTTCGCCTCCACGTGTCCTACGAGCAGTACTTC. Translating gives CASSVRLHVSYEQYF.

The chain employs TRBV29-1 and TRBJ1-2; 8 bases agree with TRBD1. Germline trimming cut 3 bases from V and 7 bases from J; bases unmatched to any gene: 10. The germline V gene encodes CDR1 SQVTM and CDR2 ANQGSEA. There are 14 residues in the CDR3. This CDR3 is CSVEKSQGAGGYTF. CDR3 nucleotides: TGCAGCGTTGAGAAAAGCCAGGGGGCCGGTGGCTACACCTTC.

This clonotype was observed many times. The CDR3 here is CASSTLTGILNTEAFF. CDR3 coding DNA: TGTGCCAGCAGCACTCTGACAGGCATATTGAACACTGAAGCTTTCTTT. The chain joins TRBV7-9 to TRBJ1-1, with a weak D call TRBD1 (6 bases). The CDR3 covers 16 residues. Between the trimmed V and J ends, which lost 5 bases and 0 bases, there was a span of 16 bases. CDR1 and CDR2 (germline): SEHNR, FQNEAQ (reference sequence).

This clonotype showed up just a few times. V is TRBV6-1 and J is TRBJ2-1; D is possibly TRBD2 (6 bases). The V gene lost 6 bases and the J gene lost 1 base, with 10 bases spanning the gap. The CDR3 has 14 amino acids. Germline CDR1 MNHNS, CDR2 SASEGT. The CDR3 sequence: CASRGTFSYNEQFF. The DNA of the CDR3 is TGTGCCAGCAGGGGGACTTTTTCCTACAATGAGCAGTTCTTC.

This clonotype turned up a few times. The genes are TRBV10-3 and TRBJ1-1, with D possibly being TRBD1 (6 bases). Trimming took 4 bases from V and 2 from J, leaving 11 bases between them. The CDR3 sequence is 14 residues long. In germline, CDR1 is ENHRY, CDR2 SYGVKD. The CDR3 DNA reads as TGTGCCATCAGTGCGGGGGGCGTCAACACTGAAGCTTTCTTT. Its protein product is CAISAGGVNTEAFF.

This clonotype is labeled as medium-sized. This sequence joins TRBV7-6 and TRBJ2-7, with 7 bases identical to TRBD2. Per the germline V gene, CDR1 is SGHVS and CDR2 is FNYEAQ. With 1 base clipped from V and 3 bases from J, the junction kept 9 bases outside the gene matches. The CDR3 loop spans 16 amino acids. The CDR3: CASSLGGGGTIYEQYF. In DNA, the CDR3 is TGTGCCAGCAGCTTAGGCGGGGGAGGGACGATCTACGAGCAGTACTTC. Complete variable domain (other parts from reference TRBV7-6 and TRBJ2-7): GAGVSQSPRYKVTKRGQDVALRCDPISGHVSLYWYRQALGQGPEFLTYFNYEAQQDKSGLPNDRFSAERPEGSISTLTIQRTEQRDSAMYRCASSLGGGGTIYEQYFGPGTRLTVT.

The chain carries TRBV4-1 and TRBJ2-1, with 10 positions matching TRBD1. Germline V CDR1 and CDR2: MGHRA, YSYEKL. This CDR3 comprises 15 residues. The junction had 9 bases not matched to a gene; V was cut back by 0 bases and J by 13 bases. CDR3 DNA sequence: TGCGCCAGCAGCCAAGATCCGGGACAGGGGACTATTCAGTTCTTC. It specifies CASSQDPGQGTIQFF.

The sample holds many counts of this clonotype. The rearrangement links TRBV7-2 to TRBJ2-5, with D maybe TRBD2 (6 bases). Trimming cost V 5 bases and J 5 bases, with 27 bases left between them. This CDR3 contains 18 residues. The germline V gene has CDR1 SGHTA and CDR2 FQGNSA. The CDR3 nucleotides are TGTGCCAGCAGCCTTAGGGGACTGCGAACGTTAGCAACCGAGACCCAGTACTTC. Encoded protein: CASSLRGLRTLATETQYF.

The chain employs TRBV7-9 and TRBJ2-1; 10 bases line up with TRBD1. Per the germline V gene, CDR1 is SEHNR and CDR2 is FQNEAQ (reference sequence). The J segment lost 4 bases and the V segment lost 5 bases, leaving 5 bases of the junction unmatched. The CDR3 totals 15 residues. This CDR3 reads CASSQTGGRYNEQFF. The CDR3 DNA sequence: TGTGCCAGCAGCCAGACAGGGGGCAGATACAATGAGCAGTTCTTC.

The rearrangement uses TRBV6-2 or TRBV6-3 and TRBJ1-1; D possibly corresponds to TRBD1 (5 bases). V lost 8 bases to trimming and J lost 1 base, with 8 bases between them. The CDR3 has 12 amino acids. Germline CDR1 is MNHEY and CDR2 is SVGEGT. As DNA, the CDR3 is TGTGCCAGCGGCCAGGGGAACACTGAAGCTTTCTTT. Translating gives CASGQGNTEAFF.

This clonotype has a handful of counts. The gene calls are TRBV5-4 and TRBJ1-2; 12 bases agree with TRBD1. The V gene's germline CDR1 is SGHNT and CDR2 YYREEE (reference sequence). Losses at the gene ends were 7 bases for V and 8 bases for J; bases not matched to a gene: 12. This CDR3 contains 15 residues. The CDR3 DNA sequence: TGTGCCAGCCTCGTTTTCGGGACAGGGGGCGCCGGCTACACCTTC. As protein: CASLVFGTGGAGYTF.

The V and J genes are TRBV12-3 or TRBV12-4 and TRBJ2-6, with D maybe TRBD2 (6 bases). The V and J ends lost 3 bases and 8 bases respectively, with 11 bases between them. This CDR3 is 14 amino acids long. The CDR3 here is CASSLGEAPNVLTF. CDR3 in DNA: TGTGCCAGCAGTTTGGGGGAGGCCCCCAACGTCCTGACTTTC.

This chain uses TRBV29-1 with TRBJ2-7; weak D call: TRBD1 (6 bases). V was trimmed by 3 bases and J by 2 bases, leaving 14 bases between them. The CDR3 consists of 14 residues. Germline-derived CDR1 and CDR2 are SQVTM and ANQGSEA. The CDR3 DNA sequence: TGCAGCGTTGAGGGGGCCAGGGGTCCCTACGAGCAGTACTTC. This codes for CSVEGARGPYEQYF.

This clonotype was picked up a small number of times. The genes are TRBV20-1 and TRBJ2-3, with 8 bases aligning to TRBD2. Germline CDR1 and CDR2: DFQATT and SNEGSKA (reference sequence). CDR3 length: 17 residues. With V trimmed by 0 bases and J by 5 bases, 13 bases remained unmatched. The CDR3 bases are TGCAGTGCTAGAGATTCGGGGACTAGTGTAGGTGTAGATACGCAGTATTTT. Protein sequence: CSARDSGTSVGVDTQYF.

This clonotype has more than one count but fewer than ten. The chain's CDR3 is CASGLGGGRNSPLHF. The CDR3 DNA is TGTGCTAGTGGTTTGGGGGGGGGACGGAATTCACCCCTCCACTTT. The gene calls are TRBV12-5 and TRBJ1-6, with D perhaps matching TRBD1 (5 bases). The CDR3 is made up of 15 amino acids. V dropped 1 base and J dropped 7 bases, with 11 bases sitting between them. CDR1 LGHNT and CDR2 FRNRAP come from the germline V gene. Full variable domain (remainder filled in from reference TRBV12-5 and TRBJ1-6): DARVTQTPRHKVTEMGQEVTMRCQPILGHNTVFWYRQTMMQGLELLAYFRNRAPLDDSGMPKDRFSAEMPDATLATLKIQPSEPRDSAVYFCASGLGGGRNSPLHFGNGTRLTVT.